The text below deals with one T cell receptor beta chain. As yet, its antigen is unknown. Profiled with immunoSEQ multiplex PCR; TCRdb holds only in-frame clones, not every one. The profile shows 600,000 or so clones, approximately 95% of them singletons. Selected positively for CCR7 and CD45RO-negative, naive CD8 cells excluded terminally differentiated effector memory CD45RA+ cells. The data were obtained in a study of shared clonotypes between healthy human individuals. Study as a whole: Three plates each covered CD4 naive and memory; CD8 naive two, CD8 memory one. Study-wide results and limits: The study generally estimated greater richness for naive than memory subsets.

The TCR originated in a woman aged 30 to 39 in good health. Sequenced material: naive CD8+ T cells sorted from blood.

CDR3 nucleotide sequence: TGCGCCAGCAGCTATCCGCCAGGCGGAGAGCAGTACTTC. This sequence encodes CASSYPPGGEQYF. V gene TRBV5-1 combines with J gene TRBJ2-7; D is unresolved. The germline V and J ends were trimmed by 3 bases and 7 bases, with 14 bases remaining between them. The CDR3 is 13 amino acids. Germline V gene lookup returns CDR1 SGHRS and CDR2 YFSETQ.